This T cell receptor beta chain was recovered during a study of beta chain features in type 1 diabetes. This clone occurred a few times. The CDR3 is 15 residues long. From germline, CDR1 is MNHEY and CDR2 SMNVEV (reference sequence). Deletions cut 4 bases from V and 5 bases from J, with 17 bases between. Expressed TCRB transcripts got sequenced, as all isolated RNA was reverse transcribed. Measured with immunoSEQ multiplex PCR; TCRdb has only the in-frame clones, and not every one. Of a few hundred thousand clones detected, less than 15% appear once; the ten largest clones hold approximately 0.019%. Sample: naive CD4+ T cells from blood. The chain carries TRBV27 and TRBJ1-1, with D possibly matching TRBD1 (6 bases). The clonotype was recovered from a woman in her late teens or twenties in good health. The CDR3 sequence is CASSSSGAARTEAFF. DNA for the CDR3: TGTGCCAGCAGTTCGTCAGGGGCCGCGAGGACTGAAGCTTTCTTT.